A single sample is the source of the 21 T cell receptor beta chains below, sequenced in a study of shared clonotypes between healthy human individuals. The data were produced by immunoSEQ multiplex PCR, yet TCRdb's version contains in-frame clones alone and is incomplete. The table lists roughly 700,000 clones, 90% of them singletons. Material: memory CD8+ T cells from PBMCs. Subset given: CD45RO+ cells pooled with CCR7-negative TemRA cells. These receptors were obtained from a man aged 18 to 29 in good health. Some clones in this sample may be carry-over from other donors' samples.

The chain recombines TRBV27 with TRBJ1-2, with TRBD1 matching over 8 bases. Unmatched junction bases numbered 3, after V lost 5 bases and J lost 7 bases. Germline CDR1 is MNHEY and CDR2 is SMNVEV (reference sequence). The CDR3 sequence is 12 residues long. In DNA form, the CDR3 reads TGTGCCAGCAGTGACAGGGGTGGTGGCTACACCTTC. Translation gives CASSDRGGGYTF.

The chain has TRBV11-2 and TRBJ2-4; the match to TRBD2 covers 12 bases. CDR3 length: 16 residues. The germline gives CDR1 SGHAT, CDR2 FQNNGV. The trim removed 5 bases at V and 3 bases at J, leaving 5 bases unmatched. The CDR3 bases are TGTGCCAGCAGCCCTCCTAGCGGGAGGGACAAAAACATTCAGTACTTC. Encoded protein: CASSPPSGRDKNIQYF.

The chain couples TRBV2 to TRBJ2-1; 8 positions match TRBD2. Per germline, CDR1 SNHLY and CDR2 FYNNEI. The V segment lost 3 bases and the J segment 8 bases; nucleotides outside the gene matches: 9. This CDR3 is 15 amino acids long. DNA of the CDR3: TGTGCCAGCAGTGATATAAGCGGGAGCAATGATGAGCAGTTCTTC. Residues: CASSDISGSNDEQFF.

V usage is TRBV9 and J usage is TRBJ2-3; the D is unclear. Germline CDR1 SGDLS, CDR2 YYNGEE. V shed 4 bases and J shed 2 bases, with 17 bases lying between them. The CDR3 consists of 16 residues. This CDR3 is CASSPPPLIDTDTQYF. The CDR3 region has the DNA TGTGCCAGCAGCCCACCCCCCTTGATCGACACAGATACGCAGTATTTT.

This chain joins TRBV10-1 and TRBJ2-1, with D possibly being TRBD2 (6 bases). CDR1 is WNHNN, CDR2 SYGVQD, per germline (reference sequence). This CDR3 has 11 amino acids. Trimming pared 10 bases from V and 8 bases from J, leaving 12 bases between. CDR3 DNA: TGCGCCACCTCACCGGGGGATGAGCAGTTCTTC. As protein: CATSPGDEQFF.

CDR3 loop: CASSLGAGGSYNEQFF. For the CDR3, the DNA is TGTGCCAGCAGTTTGGGGGCGGGAGGATCCTACAATGAGCAGTTCTTC. The chain uses TRBV27 and TRBJ2-1; 8 bases are shared with TRBD2. This CDR3 has 16 amino acids. The germline V gene has CDR1 MNHEY and CDR2 SMNVEV (reference sequence). After removal of 3 bases from V and 1 base from J, the junction contained 5 bases not matched to a gene.

V is TRBV28 and J is TRBJ1-1; perhaps TRBD1 as D (6 bases). Trimming took off 5 bases at V and 6 bases at J, with 16 bases between the two ends. The CDR3 length is 14 residues. CDR1 is MDHEN, CDR2 SYDVKM, per germline. Here the CDR3 reads CASSALRDTPEAFF. For the CDR3, the DNA is TGTGCCAGCAGTGCACTCCGGGACACCCCTGAAGCTTTCTTT.

V usage is TRBV14 and J usage is TRBJ2-5; 8 bases match TRBD1. The trim removed 2 bases at V and 3 bases at J, leaving 8 bases unmatched. Germline values: CDR1 SGHDN, CDR2 FVKESK. This CDR3 comprises 16 residues. CDR3 DNA: TGTGCCAGCAGCCAATTCTTGTACAGGGGGGAAGAGACCCAGTACTTC. It codes for CASSQFLYRGEETQYF.

This clone was observed a handful of times. In nucleotides, the CDR3 is TGTGCCAGCTACTCCTTTGAGAACACTGAAGCTTTCTTT. This gives the protein CASYSFENTEAFF. J is TRBJ1-1 and V is TRBV2; D ambiguous. The germline V gene has CDR1 SNHLY and CDR2 FYNNEI. This CDR3 is built from 13 residues. Trimming took 8 bases from V and 1 from J, leaving 11 bases between them.

This clone was seen once. The chain couples TRBV28 to TRBJ1-5, with 10 bases aligning to TRBD1. J lost 6 bases, V lost 5 bases, and 4 bases had no gene match. This CDR3 contains 14 residues. Germline-derived CDR1 and CDR2 are MDHEN and SYDVKM. CDR3 residues: CASSPRQGAQPQHF. As DNA, the CDR3 is TGTGCCAGCAGTCCTCGACAGGGGGCTCAGCCCCAGCATTTT.

The chain recombines TRBV2 with TRBJ2-2, with D perhaps TRBD2 (5 bases). The CDR3 has 15 residues. V was clipped by 1 base and J by 9 bases, with 15 bases between them. Looked up from germline, CDR1 is SNHLY and CDR2 is FYNNEI. In DNA, the CDR3 is TGTGCCAGCAGTGAAGTTTTTCGGGGTAGCAGGGAGCTGTTTTTT. Protein product: CASSEVFRGSRELFF.

With regard to this clone: Other DNA variants within this sample encode the same CDR3. This sequence joins TRBV7-9 and TRBJ1-2; D gene unclear. This CDR3 is built from 13 residues. Trimming pared 0 bases from V and 4 bases from J, leaving 6 bases between. Looked up from germline, CDR1 is SEHNR and CDR2 is FQNEAQ (reference sequence). The CDR3 region is CASSLAGIYGYTF. The CDR3 DNA sequence: TGTGCCAGCAGCTTAGCGGGGATCTATGGCTACACCTTC.

This chain connects TRBV7-9 to TRBJ2-3; 11 nucleotides align to TRBD2. CDR3 length: 19 residues. V was pared by 4 bases and J by 7 bases, with 19 bases of the junction left unmatched. The germline V gene has CDR1 SEHNR and CDR2 FQNEAQ (reference sequence). The CDR3 region is CASSSGAYSGRAVAHTQYF. In DNA, the CDR3 is TGTGCCAGCAGCTCGGGAGCGTATAGCGGGAGGGCCGTGGCACATACGCAGTATTTT.

The CDR3 region is CASSLLAGVRPYEQYF. The DNA for the CDR3 is TGTGCCAGCAGCTTACTAGCGGGAGTGAGGCCCTACGAGCAGTACTTC. J is TRBJ2-7 and V is TRBV7-9, with 10 bases aligning to TRBD2. The trim removed 2 bases at V and 2 bases at J, leaving 6 bases unmatched. The CDR3 consists of 16 residues. Germline-derived CDR1 and CDR2 are SEHNR and FQNEAQ (reference sequence).

This clone was counted a single time. CDR3 DNA: TGTGCCAGCAGGCGGGGGGGAGGTTCGGTCACCTTC. Translated, it gives CASRRGGGSVTF. The chain combines TRBV27 with TRBJ1-2, with D possibly TRBD1 on 5 matching bases. CDR3 size: 12 residues. The V gene's germline CDR1 is MNHEY and CDR2 SMNVEV (reference sequence). V was shortened by 6 bases and J by 13 bases, with 18 bases between the two germline ends.

The chain couples TRBV5-4 to TRBJ1-2; 9 nucleotides align to TRBD1. V lost 4 bases, J lost 5 bases, and 6 bases stayed unmatched. This CDR3 comprises 14 residues. CDR1 SGHNT and CDR2 YYREEE come from the germline V gene (reference sequence). CDR3 sequence reads: CASSQDRGTYGYTF. The DNA of the CDR3 is TGTGCCAGCAGCCAAGACAGGGGGACGTATGGCTACACCTTC.

The CDR3 loop is CASSPTQSRDSGNTIYF. CDR3 DNA: TGTGCCAGCTCACCAACCCAAAGCAGGGATTCTGGAAACACCATATATTTT. V and J are TRBV18 and TRBJ1-3; weak D call: TRBD1 (5 bases). CDR1 and CDR2 from the germline V gene are KGHSH and LQKENI. CDR3 length: 17 amino acids. V was shortened by 2 bases and J by 1 base, with 15 bases between the two germline ends.

V is TRBV6-4 and J is TRBJ2-2; the D is unclear. V lost 4 bases, J lost 4 bases, and 10 bases lay in between. The germline gives CDR1 MRHNA, CDR2 SNTAGT. The CDR3 extends over 14 amino acids. Here the CDR3 DNA reads TGTGCCAGCAGTGCCGCCTTAGGCACCGGGGAGCTGTTTTTT. This translates into CASSAALGTGELFF.

The V gene is TRBV28, the J gene TRBJ2-7; possible D gene TRBD1, 5 bases. The V end lost 3 bases, the J end lost 6 bases, and 6 bases lay between the germline ends. The CDR3 length is 11 residues. Per germline, CDR1 MDHEN and CDR2 SYDVKM. The CDR3 is CASSFGAEQYF. CDR3 DNA sequence: TGTGCCAGCAGTTTTGGGGCCGAGCAGTACTTC.

The rearrangement uses TRBV5-1 and TRBJ2-5, with D perhaps TRBD1 (6 bases). Trimming stripped 4 bases from V and 5 bases from J, with 18 bases between. The CDR3 spans 15 residues. CDR1 and CDR2 from the germline V gene are SGHRS and YFSETQ. The CDR3 nucleotides are TGCGCCAGCAGCGGCGTAGGCGGGCAGGGGGAGACCCAGTACTTC. Its translation: CASSGVGGQGETQYF.

The chain has TRBV7-9 and TRBJ2-1; no firm D call. This CDR3 has 12 amino acids. Germline-derived CDR1 and CDR2 are SEHNR and FQNEAQ (reference sequence). V was trimmed by 1 base and J by 7 bases, leaving 5 bases between them. CDR3 in amino acids: CASSLVQNEQFF. CDR3 sequence (DNA): TGTGCCAGCAGCTTAGTCCAGAATGAGCAGTTCTTC.